This is a list of T cell receptor beta chains from one sample in a study of blood T cells in healthy people across ages. TCRdb passed the 5' RACE reads through MiXCR, listing each CDR3 protein once. The data show 1.5 million to 2 million distinct CDR3 sequences, 28% seen once. Source material: blood. The receptor source for this set is a young woman in good health. Both conserved end residues are part of each CDR3. D genes are given only for firm matches. Only part of the rows carry a size: once, few, many, or a class if the clone is expanded.

d_gene,abundance,v_gene,j_gene,CDR3nt,CDR3aa
.,.,TRBV7-9,TRBJ2-1,TGTGCCAGCAGCTTAACGAGCGCCGGGCTGGGGGCCTCACAGTTCTTC,CASSLTSAGLGASQFF
.,many,TRBV6-1,TRBJ2-7,TGTGCCAGCAGAGTCAGGTCCGCCGAGCAGTACTTC,CASRVRSAEQYF
.,.,TRBV4-3,TRBJ1-3,TGCGCCAGCAGCCAAGAGGGCAGCTACGAAAACACCATATATTTT,CASSQEGSYENTIYF
TRBD1,many,TRBV7-9,TRBJ2-5,TGTGCCAGCAGCCCCCCGACAGGGGGCGAGACCCAGTACTTC,CASSPPTGGETQYF
.,.,TRBV11-2,TRBJ2-3,TGTGCCAGCAACCCACACTATCGTGATACGCAGTATTTT,CASNPHYRDTQYF
.,.,TRBV20-1,TRBJ1-4,TGCAGTGCTAGAGTGGGGGCTCCGAGTGAAAAACTGTTTTTT,CSARVGAPSEKLFF
TRBD1,many,TRBV10-3,TRBJ2-7,TGTGCCACAGGGACAGGGGAACACGAGCAGTACTTC,CATGTGEHEQYF
TRBD1,.,TRBV27,TRBJ2-7,TGTGCCAGCAGAAAAACAGGGGGTCAATACGAGCAGTACTTC,CASRKTGGQYEQYF
.,few,TRBV28,TRBJ1-1,TGTGCCAGCAGTGACAGTATGGGCACTGAAGCTTTCTTT,CASSDSMGTEAFF
TRBD2,few,TRBV15,TRBJ2-3,TGTGCCACCAGCAGAGGCGGGGGGGCCGGAGATACGCAGTATTTT,CATSRGGGAGDTQYF
.,many,TRBV21-1,TRBJ2-5,TGTGCCAGCAGCAAAGGAACTTGGGTTCAAGAGACCCAGTACTTC,CASSKGTWVQETQYF
.,many,TRBV11-2,TRBJ2-7,TGTGCCAGCAGCTCAAGGGAATCCGACGAGCAGTACTTC,CASSSRESDEQYF
TRBD2,.,TRBV2,TRBJ2-7,TGTGCCAGCAGTGAAGAAGCTAGCGGGGTCTCCTACGAGCAGTACTTC,CASSEEASGVSYEQYF
.,many,TRBV12-3/TRBV12-4,TRBJ1-2,TGTGCCAGCAGTCGGGGCTATGGCTACACCTTC,CASSRGYGYTF